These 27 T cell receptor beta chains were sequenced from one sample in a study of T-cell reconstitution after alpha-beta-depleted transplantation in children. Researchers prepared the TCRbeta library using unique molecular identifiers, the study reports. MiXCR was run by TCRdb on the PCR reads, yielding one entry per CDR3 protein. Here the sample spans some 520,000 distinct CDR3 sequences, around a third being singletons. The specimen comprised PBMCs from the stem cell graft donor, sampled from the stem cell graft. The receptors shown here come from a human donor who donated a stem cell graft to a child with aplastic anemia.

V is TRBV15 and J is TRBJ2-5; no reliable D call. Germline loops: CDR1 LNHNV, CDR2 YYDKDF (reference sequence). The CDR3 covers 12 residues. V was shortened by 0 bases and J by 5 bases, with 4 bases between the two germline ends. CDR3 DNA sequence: TGTGCCACCAGCAGAGATCTGGAGACCCAGTACTTC. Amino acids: CATSRDLETQYF.

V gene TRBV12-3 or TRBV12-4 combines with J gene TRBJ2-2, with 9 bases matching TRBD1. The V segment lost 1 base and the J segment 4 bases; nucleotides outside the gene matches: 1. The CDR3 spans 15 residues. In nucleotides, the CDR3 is TGTGCCAGCAGTTTAGAGACAGGGGGCACCGGGGAGCTGTTTTTT. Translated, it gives CASSLETGGTGELFF.

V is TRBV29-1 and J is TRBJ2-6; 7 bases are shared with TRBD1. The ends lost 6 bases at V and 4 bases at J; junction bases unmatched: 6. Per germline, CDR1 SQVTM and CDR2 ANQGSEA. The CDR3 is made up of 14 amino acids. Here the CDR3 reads CSVTTGTGANVLTF. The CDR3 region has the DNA TGCAGCGTAACGACAGGGACCGGGGCCAACGTCCTGACTTTC.

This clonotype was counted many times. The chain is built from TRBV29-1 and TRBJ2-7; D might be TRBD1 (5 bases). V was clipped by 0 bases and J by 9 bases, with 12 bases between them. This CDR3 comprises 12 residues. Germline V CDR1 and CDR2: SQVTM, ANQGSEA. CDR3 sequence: CSVEDRQGRQYF. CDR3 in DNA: TGCAGCGTTGAAGATCGCCAGGGCAGGCAGTACTTC.

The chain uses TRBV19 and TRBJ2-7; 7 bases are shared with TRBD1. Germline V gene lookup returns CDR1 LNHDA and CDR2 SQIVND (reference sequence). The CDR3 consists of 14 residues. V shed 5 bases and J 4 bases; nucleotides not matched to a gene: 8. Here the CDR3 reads CASSLARDSYEQYF. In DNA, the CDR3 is TGTGCCAGTAGTCTAGCCCGGGACAGTTACGAGCAGTACTTC.

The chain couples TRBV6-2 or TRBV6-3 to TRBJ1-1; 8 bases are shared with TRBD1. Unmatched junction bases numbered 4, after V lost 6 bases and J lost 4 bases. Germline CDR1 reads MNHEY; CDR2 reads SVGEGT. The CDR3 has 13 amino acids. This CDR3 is CASRRTGTTEAFF. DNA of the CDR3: TGTGCCAGCAGGCGGACAGGGACCACTGAAGCTTTCTTT.

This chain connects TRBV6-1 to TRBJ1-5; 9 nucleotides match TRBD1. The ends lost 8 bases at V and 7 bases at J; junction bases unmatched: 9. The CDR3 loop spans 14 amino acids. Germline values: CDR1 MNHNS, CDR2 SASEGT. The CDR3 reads CASRKTGGGQPQHF. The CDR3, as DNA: TGTGCCAGCCGAAAGACAGGGGGAGGACAGCCCCAGCATTTT.

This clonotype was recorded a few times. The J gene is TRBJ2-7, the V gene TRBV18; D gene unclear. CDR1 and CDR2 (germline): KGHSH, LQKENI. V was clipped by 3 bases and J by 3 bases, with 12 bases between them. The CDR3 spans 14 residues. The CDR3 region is CASSPLQMDYEQYV. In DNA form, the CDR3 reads TGTGCCAGCTCACCCCTCCAGATGGACTACGAGCAGTACGTC.

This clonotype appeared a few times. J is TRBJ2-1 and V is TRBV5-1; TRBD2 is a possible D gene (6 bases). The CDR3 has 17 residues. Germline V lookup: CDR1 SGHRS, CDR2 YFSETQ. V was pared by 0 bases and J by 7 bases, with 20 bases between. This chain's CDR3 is CASSLALGGTPRNEQFF. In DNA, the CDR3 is TGCGCCAGCAGCTTGGCCCTGGGGGGAACCCCCAGGAATGAGCAGTTCTTC. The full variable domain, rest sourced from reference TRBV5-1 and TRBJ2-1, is KAGVTQTPRYLIKTRGQQVTLSCSPISGHRSVSWYQQTPGQGLQFLFEYFSETQRNKGNFPGRFSGRQFSNSRSEMNVSTLELGDSALYLCASSLALGGTPRNEQFFGPGTRLTVL.

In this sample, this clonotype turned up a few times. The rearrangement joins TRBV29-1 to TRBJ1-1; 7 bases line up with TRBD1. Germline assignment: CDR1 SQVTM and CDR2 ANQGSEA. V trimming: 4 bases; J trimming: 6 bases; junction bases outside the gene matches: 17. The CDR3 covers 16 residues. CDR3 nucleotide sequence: TGCAGCGTTGCCGACACGGCAGGGGGGAGCACCGCTGAAGCTTTCTTT. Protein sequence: CSVADTAGGSTAEAFF.

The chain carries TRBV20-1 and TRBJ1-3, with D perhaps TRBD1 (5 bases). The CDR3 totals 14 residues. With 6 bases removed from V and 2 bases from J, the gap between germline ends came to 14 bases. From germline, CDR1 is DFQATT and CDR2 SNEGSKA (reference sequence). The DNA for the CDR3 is TGCAGTGCCCGCGGGGTAGGGGCTGGAAACACCATATATTTT. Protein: CSARGVGAGNTIYF.

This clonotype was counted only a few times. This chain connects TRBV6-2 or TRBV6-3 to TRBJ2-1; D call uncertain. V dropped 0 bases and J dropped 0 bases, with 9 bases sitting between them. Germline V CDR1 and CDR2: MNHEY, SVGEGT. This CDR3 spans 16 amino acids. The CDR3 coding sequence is TGTGCCAGCAGTTACTCGCGCGAGAGCTCCTACAATGAGCAGTTCTTC. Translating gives CASSYSRESSYNEQFF.

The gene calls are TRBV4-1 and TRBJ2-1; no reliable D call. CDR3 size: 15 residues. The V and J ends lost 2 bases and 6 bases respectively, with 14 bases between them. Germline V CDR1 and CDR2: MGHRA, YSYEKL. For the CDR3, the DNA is TGCGCCAGCAGCCAACCACATCAACGAGTCAATGAGCAGTTCTTC. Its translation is CASSQPHQRVNEQFF.

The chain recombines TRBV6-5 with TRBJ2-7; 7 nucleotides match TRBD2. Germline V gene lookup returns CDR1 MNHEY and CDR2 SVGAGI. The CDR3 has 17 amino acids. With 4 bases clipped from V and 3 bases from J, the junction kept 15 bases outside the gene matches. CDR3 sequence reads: CASSSSYSSAGSYEQYF. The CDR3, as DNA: TGTGCCAGCAGTTCATCGTATTCGTCAGCGGGAAGCTACGAGCAGTACTTC.

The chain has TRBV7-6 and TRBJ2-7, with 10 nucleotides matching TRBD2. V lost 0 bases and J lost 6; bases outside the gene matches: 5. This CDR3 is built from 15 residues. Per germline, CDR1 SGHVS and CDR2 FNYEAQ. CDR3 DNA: TGTGCCAGCAGCTTAGCAGCGGGAGGGCCTGGCGAGCAGTACTTC. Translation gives CASSLAAGGPGEQYF.

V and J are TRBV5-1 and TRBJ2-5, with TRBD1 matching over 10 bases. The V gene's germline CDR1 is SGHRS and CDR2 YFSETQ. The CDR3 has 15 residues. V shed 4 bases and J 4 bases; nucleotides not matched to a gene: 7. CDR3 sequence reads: CASSIGTGAGETQYF. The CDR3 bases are TGCGCCAGCAGCATCGGGACAGGGGCTGGAGAGACCCAGTACTTC.

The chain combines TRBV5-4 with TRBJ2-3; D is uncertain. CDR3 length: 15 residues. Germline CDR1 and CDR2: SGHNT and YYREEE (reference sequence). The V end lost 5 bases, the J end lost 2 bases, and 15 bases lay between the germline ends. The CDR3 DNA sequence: TGTGCCAGCAGGACCACTCTAGGATACACAGATACGCAGTATTTT. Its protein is CASRTTLGYTDTQYF.

In DNA, the CDR3 is TGTGCCAGCAGTCCCGCCCCTGGAACCACTGAAGCTTTCTTT. Protein product: CASSPAPGTTEAFF. This sequence joins TRBV6-4 and TRBJ1-1; D gene uncertain. The CDR3 is 14 residues long. Germline CDR1 reads MRHNA; CDR2 reads SNTAGT. Trimming took 5 bases from V and 4 from J, leaving 14 bases between them.

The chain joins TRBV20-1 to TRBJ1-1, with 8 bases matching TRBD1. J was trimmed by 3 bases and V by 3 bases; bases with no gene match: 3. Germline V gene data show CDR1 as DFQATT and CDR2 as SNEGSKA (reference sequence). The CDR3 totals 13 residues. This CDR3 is CSASQDRDTEAFF. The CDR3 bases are TGCAGTGCTAGCCAGGACAGGGACACTGAAGCTTTCTTT.

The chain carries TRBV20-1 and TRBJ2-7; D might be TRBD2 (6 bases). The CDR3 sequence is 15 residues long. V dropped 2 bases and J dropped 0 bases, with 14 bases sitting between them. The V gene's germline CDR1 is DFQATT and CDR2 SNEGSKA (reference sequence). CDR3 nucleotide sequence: TGCAGTGCTAGAAATAGCGGTCCTAGCTCCTACGAGCAGTACTTC. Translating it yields CSARNSGPSSYEQYF.

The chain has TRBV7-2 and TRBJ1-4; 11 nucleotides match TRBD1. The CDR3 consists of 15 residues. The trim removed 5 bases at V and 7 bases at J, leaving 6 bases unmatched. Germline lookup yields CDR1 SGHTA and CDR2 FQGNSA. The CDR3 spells CASSPGGTGGEKLFF. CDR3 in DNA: TGTGCCAGCAGCCCCGGAGGGACAGGGGGTGAAAAACTGTTTTTT. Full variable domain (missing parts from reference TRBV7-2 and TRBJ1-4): GAGVSQSPSNKVTEKGKDVELRCDPISGHTALYWYRQSLGQGLEFLIYFQGNSAPDKSGLPSDRFSAERTGGSVSTLTIQRTQQEDSAVYLCASSPGGTGGEKLFFGSGTQLSVL.

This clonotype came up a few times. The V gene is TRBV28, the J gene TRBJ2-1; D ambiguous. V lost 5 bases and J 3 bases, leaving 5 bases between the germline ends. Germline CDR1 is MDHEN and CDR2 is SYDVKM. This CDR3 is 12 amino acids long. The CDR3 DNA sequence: TGTGCCAGCAGTCGCATCTACAATGAGCAGTTCTTC. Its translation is CASSRIYNEQFF.

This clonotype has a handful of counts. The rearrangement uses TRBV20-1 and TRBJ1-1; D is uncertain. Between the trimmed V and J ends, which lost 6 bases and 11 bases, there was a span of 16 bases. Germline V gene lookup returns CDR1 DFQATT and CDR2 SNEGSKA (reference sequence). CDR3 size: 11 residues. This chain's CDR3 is CSAPWGLEAFF. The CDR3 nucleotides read TGCAGTGCCCCTTGGGGTCTCGAGGCTTTCTTT.

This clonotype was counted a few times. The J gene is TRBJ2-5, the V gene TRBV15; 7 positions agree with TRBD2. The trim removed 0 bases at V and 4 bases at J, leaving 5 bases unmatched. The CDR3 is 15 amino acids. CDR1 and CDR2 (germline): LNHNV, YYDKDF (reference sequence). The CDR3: CATSRELALGETQYF. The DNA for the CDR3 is TGTGCCACCAGCAGAGAACTAGCGCTAGGAGAGACCCAGTACTTC.

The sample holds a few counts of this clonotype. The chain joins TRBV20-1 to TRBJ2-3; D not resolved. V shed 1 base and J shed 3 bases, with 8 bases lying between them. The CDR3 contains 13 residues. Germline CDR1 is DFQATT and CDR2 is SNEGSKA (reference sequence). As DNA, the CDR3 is TGCAGTGCTAGAGGTGGAAGAACAGATACGCAGTATTTT. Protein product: CSARGGRTDTQYF.

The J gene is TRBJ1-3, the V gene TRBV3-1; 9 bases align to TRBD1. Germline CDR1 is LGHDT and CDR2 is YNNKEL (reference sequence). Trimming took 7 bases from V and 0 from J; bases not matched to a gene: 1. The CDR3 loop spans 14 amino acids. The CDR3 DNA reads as TGTGCCAGCAAACAGGGGGCCTCTGGAAACACCATATATTTT. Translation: CASKQGASGNTIYF.

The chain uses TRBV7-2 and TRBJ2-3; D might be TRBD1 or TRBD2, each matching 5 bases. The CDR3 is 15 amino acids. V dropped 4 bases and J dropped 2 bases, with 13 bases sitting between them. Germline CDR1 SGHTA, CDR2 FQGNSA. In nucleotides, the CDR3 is TGTGCCAGCAGCTCGGCAGGGAGATCCACAGATACGCAGTATTTT. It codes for CASSSAGRSTDTQYF.